The source of this TCR beta chain is a study of identical twins. Only a few counts were recorded for this clonotype. Its antigen remains unknown. Study results and caveats: The models gave estimates that fell short of the out-of-frame TCR alpha sharing seen in monozygotic twins.

CDR1 is SGHDT, CDR2 YYEEEE, per germline. Trimming left V 6 bases short and J 5 bases short, with 11 bases between. This CDR3 is 12 amino acids long. Template switching (which added a universal primer site) was used, and cDNA carried unique molecular identifiers. From the 5' RACE reads, TCRdb called clonotypes with MiXCR, one entry per CDR3 protein. Of 500,000 or so distinct CDR3 sequences detected, approximately 15% appear once; the ten largest clones hold 0.8% to 1%. These same records also appear under a second study, on yellow fever vaccine responses in identical twins.

This TCR was sampled from a woman younger than 30 in good health. The chain uses TRBV5-6 and TRBJ1-1; D is ambiguous. The material sequenced was CD4+ T cells sorted from blood. The chain's CDR3 is CASTLLGTEAFF. CDR3 sequence (DNA): TGTGCCAGCACCCTTTTAGGGACTGAAGCTTTCTTT.